The 2 T cell receptor beta chains given below trace back to one sample, sequenced in a study of sequential checkpoint blockade in melanoma. Documented treatment: randomized to nivolumab then ipilimumab (arm A) or the reverse (arm B). Profiled with immunoSEQ multiplex PCR; TCRdb holds only in-frame clones, not every one. Of about 29,000 clones in the sample, roughly 80% were seen once. The source was CD8+ T cells sorted from blood (inferred from file names), collected from a patient given nivolumab and ipilimumab in sequence. The source is a human donor with melanoma.

The genes are TRBV19 and TRBJ2-1, with 7 nucleotides matching TRBD2. The CDR3 has 14 residues. CDR1 is LNHDA, CDR2 SQIVND, per germline (reference sequence). Trimming took 5 bases from V and 2 from J; bases not matched to a gene: 3. The CDR3 protein is CASSAGATYNEQFF. The CDR3 region has the DNA TGTGCCAGTAGTGCGGGAGCAACCTACAATGAGCAGTTCTTC.

The chain uses TRBV4-2 and TRBJ1-2; TRBD1 matches 7 bases. Trimming at V came to 4 bases and at J to 3 bases, leaving 5 bases not matched to a gene. This CDR3 is 14 amino acids long. Germline CDR1 and CDR2: LGHNA and YNFKEQ. The CDR3 coding sequence is TGTGCCAGCAGCCCCGGGACAGCGGACTATGGCTACACCTTC. Protein: CASSPGTADYGYTF.